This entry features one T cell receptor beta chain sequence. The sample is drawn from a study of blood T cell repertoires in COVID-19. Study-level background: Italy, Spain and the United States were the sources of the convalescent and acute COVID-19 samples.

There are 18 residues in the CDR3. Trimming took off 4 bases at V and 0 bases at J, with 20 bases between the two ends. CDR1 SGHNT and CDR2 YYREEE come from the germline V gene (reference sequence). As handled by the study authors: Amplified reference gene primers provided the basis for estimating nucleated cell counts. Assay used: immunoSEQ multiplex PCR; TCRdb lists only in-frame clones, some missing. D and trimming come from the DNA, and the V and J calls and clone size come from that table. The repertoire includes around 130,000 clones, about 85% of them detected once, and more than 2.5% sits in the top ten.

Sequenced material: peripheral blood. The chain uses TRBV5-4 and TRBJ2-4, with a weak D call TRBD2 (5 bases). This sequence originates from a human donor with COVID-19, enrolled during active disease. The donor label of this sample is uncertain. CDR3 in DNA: TGTGCCAGCAGCCGCGCCGGGAACAAAGGACTAGCCAAAAACATTCAGTACTTC. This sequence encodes CASSRAGNKGLAKNIQYF.